The present entry profiles one T cell receptor beta chain with its context. The sample originates from a study of T cell changes during pregnancy in multiple sclerosis. The protocol was immunoSEQ multiplex PCR, while the TCRdb copy is restricted to in-frame clones and leaves out a portion. This table holds approximately 20,000 clones, roughly 85% found once. The receptor comes from a female donor in good health, enrolled as a control in a pregnancy study. The material sequenced was CD8+ T cells from peripheral blood mononuclear cells, taken in the third trimester of pregnancy.

The CDR3 loop is CASSQETPSPGGATDTQYF. The CDR3 DNA reads as TGCGCCAGCAGCCAAGAAACCCCATCCCCAGGGGGAGCCACAGATACGCAGTATTTT. The chain recombines TRBV4-3 with TRBJ2-3; 7 positions agree with TRBD1. The germline V gene has CDR1 LGHNA and CDR2 YSLEER. The CDR3 is made up of 19 amino acids. V was clipped by 0 bases and J by 2 bases; unmatched bases: 14.